These 9 T cell receptor beta chains came from one sample sequenced in a study of blood T cells in healthy people across ages. The second PCR ran about 6 to 12 cycles with a sample-barcoded 5' primer and J-beta primers. TCRdb ran MiXCR on the 5' RACE reads and lists one entry per CDR3 protein. The sample holds approximately 1,700,000 distinct CDR3 sequences, 30% to 40% seen once. What was sequenced was blood. Receptor source: a human donor in good health.

This clonotype was counted only a few times. The chain has TRBV24-1 and TRBJ2-3, with 9 bases matching TRBD1. V shed 3 bases and J 8 bases; nucleotides not matched to a gene: 11. Per the germline V gene, CDR1 is KGHDR and CDR2 is SFDVKD. This CDR3 has 16 residues. In DNA form, the CDR3 reads TGTGCCACCAGTGATGTTGACAGGGGGTTGGTTGGTACGCAGTATTTT. It encodes CATSDVDRGLVGTQYF.

This clonotype was seen more than once but under ten times. The gene calls are TRBV15 and TRBJ2-4; TRBD1 matches 9 bases. The CDR3 contains 16 residues. V lost 3 bases and J lost 9; bases outside the gene matches: 12. Germline V gene lookup returns CDR1 LNHNV and CDR2 YYDKDF (reference sequence). The CDR3 loop reads CATSREQGANFGIQYF. DNA of the CDR3: TGTGCCACCAGCAGGGAACAGGGGGCTAATTTCGGCATTCAGTACTTC. Full variable domain (remainder filled in from reference TRBV15 and TRBJ2-4): DAMVIQNPRYQVTQFGKPVTLSCSQTLNHNVMYWYQQKSSQAPKLLFHYYDKDFNNEADTPDNFQSRRPNTSFCFLDIRSPGLGDTAMYLCATSREQGANFGIQYFGAGTRLSVL.

V is TRBV9 and J is TRBJ1-5; 7 nucleotides agree with TRBD1. There are 14 residues in the CDR3. V lost 1 base to trimming and J lost 6 bases; unmatched junction nucleotides: 4. Germline V gives CDR1 SGDLS, CDR2 YYNGEE. The CDR3 protein is CASSVNRGGQPQHF. The CDR3, as DNA: TGTGCCAGCAGCGTAAACAGGGGAGGTCAGCCCCAGCATTTT. The full variable domain, with the rest looked up from reference TRBV9 and TRBJ1-5, is DSGVTQTPKHLITATGQRVTLRCSPRSGDLSVYWYQQSLDQGLQFLIQYYNGEERAKGNILERFSAQQFPDLHSELNLSSLELGDSALYFCASSVNRGGQPQHFGDGTRLSIL.

The gene calls are TRBV5-1 and TRBJ2-5; D is possibly TRBD2 (7 bases). The CDR3 is 14 residues long. Trimming left V 4 bases short and J 11 bases short, with 21 bases between. Germline CDR1 and CDR2: SGHRS and YFSETQ. CDR3: CASSLWGGDNEQYF. CDR3 coding DNA: TGCGCCAGCAGCCTATGGGGGGGCGACAATGAGCAGTACTTC.

The chain recombines TRBV6-6 with TRBJ2-5; possible D gene TRBD1, 5 bases. Looked up from germline, CDR1 is MNHNY and CDR2 is SVGAGI (reference sequence). With 0 bases removed from V and 0 bases from J, the gap between germline ends came to 14 bases. This CDR3 has 17 residues. CDR3: CASSYSGSGPNQETQYF. The CDR3 nucleotides read TGTGCCAGCAGTTACTCTGGGTCAGGGCCCAACCAAGAGACCCAGTACTTC.

There are many counts of this clonotype. At one of its ends the junction is not consistent with the germline gene, which may arise from a read error. The chain links TRBV5-1 to TRBJ2-7, with TRBD2 matching over 7 bases. CDR1 is SGHRS, CDR2 YFSETQ, per germline. This CDR3 has 15 residues. In DNA form, the CDR3 reads TGTGCCAGCAGCCCGAGGACGGGGGGAACATACGAGCAGTACTTC. Its translation is CASSPRTGGTYEQYF.

This clonotype occurred a few times. The chain recombines TRBV12-3 or TRBV12-4 with TRBJ1-3, with TRBD1 matching over 7 bases. The CDR3 covers 15 residues. The J segment lost 1 base and the V segment lost 6 bases, leaving 6 bases of the junction unmatched. DNA for the CDR3: TGTGCCAGCAGAGCCACAGGGGAATCTGGAAACACCATATATTTT. Translating gives CASRATGESGNTIYF.

Points on this clonotype: Its ends do not fully match the called genes, so a read error is possible. The genes are TRBV7-8 and TRBJ2-7; D is ambiguous. CDR1 SGHVS and CDR2 FQNEAQ come from the germline V gene. This CDR3 comprises 15 residues. CDR3 residues: CASTLVPRASYEQYF. DNA of the CDR3: TGTGCCAGCACCTTAGTACCGCGCGCGTCCTACGAGCAGTACTTC. The variable domain in full, completed from reference TRBV7-8 and TRBJ2-7, reads GAGVSQSPRYKVAKRGQDVALRCDPISGHVSLFWYQQALGQGPEFLTYFQNEAQLDKSGLPSDRFFAERPEGSVSTLKIQRTQQEDSAVYLCASTLVPRASYEQYFGPGTRLTVT.

J is TRBJ1-2 and V is TRBV6-5; D uncertain. V was pared by 0 bases and J by 8 bases, with 10 bases between. Germline lookup yields CDR1 MNHEY and CDR2 SVGAGI. The CDR3 loop spans 13 amino acids. The CDR3 DNA reads TGTGCCAGCAGTTACTCGATTGTCCGAGGCTACACCTTC. Translation gives CASSYSIVRGYTF.